Each of the 8 T cell receptor beta chains below was sequenced from the same sample in a study of blood T cell repertoires in COVID-19. The table came from immunoSEQ multiplex PCR; TCRdb's copy has only in-frame clones and leaves some out. The sample has about 87,000 clones; 86% are singletons. Sequences were obtained from peripheral blood. The receptors derive from a human donor in a cohort sampled during active COVID-19.

The rearrangement links TRBV7-2 to TRBJ2-1; 9 nucleotides line up with TRBD2. Per germline, CDR1 SGHTA and CDR2 FQGNSA. J was trimmed by 8 bases and V by 2 bases; bases with no gene match: 16. This CDR3 is 18 amino acids long. The CDR3 nucleotides are TGTGCCAGCAGCTTACGAACTAGCGGGTATATATCTGCCGATGAGCAGTTCTTC. Protein: CASSLRTSGYISADEQFF.

This clone appeared once. The genes are TRBV7-2 and TRBJ1-1, with 7 bases identical to TRBD1. V lost 7 bases to trimming and J lost 6 bases; unmatched junction nucleotides: 14. CDR3 length equals 15 residues. Germline V gives CDR1 SGHTA, CDR2 FQGNSA. In DNA, the CDR3 is TGTGCCAGCATCGAGACAGGGTGGTATTTCGCTGAAGCTTTCTTT. As protein: CASIETGWYFAEAFF.

The gene calls are TRBV6-2 or TRBV6-3 and TRBJ2-3; 10 nucleotides align to TRBD1. Germline trimming cut 4 bases from V and 6 bases from J; bases unmatched to any gene: 10. This CDR3 spans 16 amino acids. Germline V lookup: CDR1 MNHEY, CDR2 SVGEGT. CDR3 coding DNA: TGTGCCAGCAGTTTTGGGGACAGGGGAGTTATGGATACGCAGTATTTT. Protein product: CASSFGDRGVMDTQYF.

V and J are TRBV3-1 (or the pseudogene TRBV3-2) and TRBJ1-6; 7 bases agree with TRBD1. Germline lookup yields CDR1 LGHDT and CDR2 YNNKEL (reference sequence). The CDR3 has 15 amino acids. V lost 1 base to trimming and J lost 6 bases; unmatched junction nucleotides: 3. The CDR3 DNA follows: TGTGCCAGCAGCCAAGGGACAGGAGTTAATTCACCCCTCCACTTT. This codes for CASSQGTGVNSPLHF.

The V call is TRBV7-9, the J call TRBJ1-1; D unresolved. V was cut by 1 base and J by 5 bases, with 5 bases left in between. This CDR3 is 12 amino acids long. CDR1 is SEHNR, CDR2 FQNEAQ, per germline (reference sequence). The CDR3 region is CASSLDSTEAFF. The CDR3 DNA is TGTGCCAGCAGCTTAGACAGTACTGAAGCTTTCTTT. Full variable domain (outside the CDR3, taken from reference TRBV7-9 and TRBJ1-1): DTGVSQNPRHKITKRGQNVTFRCDPISEHNRLYWYRQTLGQGPEFLTYFQNEAQLEKSRLLSDRFSAERPKGSFSTLEIQRTEQGDSAMYLCASSLDSTEAFFGQGTRLTVV.

This chain uses TRBV7-9 with TRBJ2-7, with D possibly TRBD2 on 6 matching bases. The CDR3 consists of 14 residues. The V gene's germline CDR1 is SEHNR and CDR2 FQNEAQ (reference sequence). V was pared by 5 bases and J by 1 base, with 12 bases between. The CDR3 sequence is CASSLGTESYEQYF. For the CDR3, the DNA is TGTGCCAGCAGCCTCGGGACTGAGTCCTACGAGCAGTACTTC.

The chain is built from TRBV19 and TRBJ2-7; possibly TRBD1 for D (5 bases). CDR3 length: 15 amino acids. Germline CDR1 LNHDA, CDR2 SQIVND (reference sequence). Trimming left V 2 bases short and J 0 bases short, with 11 bases between. In nucleotides, the CDR3 is TGTGCCAGTAGTATAACAGGCCGAAGCTCCTACGAGCAGTACTTC. Translated, it gives CASSITGRSSYEQYF.

The chain recombines TRBV5-4 with TRBJ2-7, with 11 bases that match TRBD2. V lost 2 bases to trimming and J lost 3 bases; unmatched junction nucleotides: 4. The CDR3 contains 15 residues. In germline, CDR1 is SGHNT, CDR2 YYREEE (reference sequence). The CDR3 here is CASSLRLAGLYEQYF. CDR3 DNA sequence: TGTGCCAGCAGCTTACGACTAGCGGGGCTCTACGAGCAGTACTTC. Together with reference TRBV5-4 and TRBJ2-7, the CDR3 gives the full variable domain: ETGVTQSPTHLIKTRGQQVTLRCSSQSGHNTVSWYQQALGQGPQFIFQYYREEENGRGNFPPRFSGLQFPNYSSELNVNALELDDSALYLCASSLRLAGLYEQYFGPGTRLTVT.